The T cell receptor (beta chain) described here comes from a study of control samples from healthy donors and cancer patients. The data were produced by immunoSEQ multiplex PCR, yet TCRdb's version contains in-frame clones alone and is incomplete. The sample yields some 120,000 clones, 70% to 90% seen once. Sequenced input: blood. This sequence originates from a man in his fifties or sixties in good health.

This CDR3 is CASSPRVFRGTEAFF. CDR3 nucleotide sequence: TGTGCCAGCAGCCCCCGGGTCTTCAGGGGGACTGAAGCTTTCTTT. The chain carries TRBV14 and TRBJ1-1; TRBD1 aligns across 7 bases. V shed 4 bases and J 5 bases; nucleotides not matched to a gene: 10. Germline CDR1 reads SGHDN; CDR2 reads FVKESK. The CDR3 is 15 residues long.